Listed below are T cell receptor beta chains from one sample, sequenced in a study of T cells of healthy individuals. TCRdb itself ran the 5' RACE reads through MiXCR, one entry per CDR3 protein. The data contain more than 85,000 distinct CDR3 sequences, around 17% of them singletons. Receptor source: a human donor in good health. CDR3s include the opening cysteine and the closing phenylalanine or tryptophan. The order of the fields is J gene, V gene, D gene, clone size, CDR3 length, CDR3 DNA, CDR3 protein. D genes are given only for firm matches. Where a row states a size, it is once, few, many or the class of an expanded clone; other rows omit it.

j_call: TRBJ2-7
v_call: TRBV5-1
d_call: .
clone_size: .
cdr3_length: 13
cdr3_nt: TGCGCCAGCAGCTTGGGTAAGGACTACGAGCAGTACTTC
cdr3_aa: CASSLGKDYEQYF

j_call: TRBJ1-1
v_call: TRBV7-9
d_call: .
clone_size: .
cdr3_length: 14
cdr3_nt: TGTGCCAGCAGCCCGGACAACGGAAACACTGAAGCTTTCTTT
cdr3_aa: CASSPDNGNTEAFF

j_call: TRBJ2-5
v_call: TRBV11-2
d_call: TRBD2
clone_size: many
cdr3_length: 17
cdr3_nt: TGTGCCAGCAGCTTAGACCCAGGACTAGCGGTGAGAGAGACCCAGTACTTC
cdr3_aa: CASSLDPGLAVRETQYF

j_call: TRBJ2-3
v_call: TRBV12-3/TRBV12-4
d_call: .
clone_size: .
cdr3_length: 11
cdr3_nt: TGTGCCAGCGGCTCCCTGGATACGCAGTATTTT
cdr3_aa: CASGSLDTQYF

j_call: TRBJ2-2
v_call: TRBV27
d_call: .
clone_size: .
cdr3_length: 14
cdr3_nt: TGTGCCAGCAGTAACCGACTAGTCACCGGGGAGCTGTTTTTT
cdr3_aa: CASSNRLVTGELFF

j_call: TRBJ2-5
v_call: TRBV20-1
d_call: .
clone_size: few
cdr3_length: 13
cdr3_nt: TGCAGTGCGGTCTTAGGGAAAAAAGAGACCCAGTACTTC
cdr3_aa: CSAVLGKKETQYF

j_call: TRBJ2-5
v_call: TRBV5-6
d_call: TRBD1
clone_size: once
cdr3_length: 15
cdr3_nt: TGTGCCAGCAGCTCCACCGGGACAGGGAAAGAGACCCAGTACTTC
cdr3_aa: CASSSTGTGKETQYF

j_call: TRBJ1-4
v_call: TRBV4-1
d_call: .
clone_size: .
cdr3_length: 15
cdr3_nt: TGCGCCAGCAGCCAAGATGGTTGGGCGGGCGAAAAACTGTTTTTT
cdr3_aa: CASSQDGWAGEKLFF

j_call: TRBJ2-1
v_call: TRBV4-2
d_call: .
clone_size: few
cdr3_length: 16
cdr3_nt: TGTGCCAGCAGCCAAGAGGGACCTAGAGAGGAGAATGAGCAGTTCTTC
cdr3_aa: CASSQEGPREENEQFF

j_call: TRBJ2-5
v_call: TRBV20-1
d_call: .
clone_size: .
cdr3_length: 14
cdr3_nt: TGCAGTGCTAGAGATCCGGCTAGCCGAGAGACCCAGTACTTC
cdr3_aa: CSARDPASRETQYF

j_call: TRBJ1-2
v_call: TRBV11-2
d_call: .
clone_size: few
cdr3_length: 15
cdr3_nt: TGTGCCAGCACCCTGATCCAGGCAGGGTTCTATGGCTACACCTTC
cdr3_aa: CASTLIQAGFYGYTF

j_call: TRBJ2-4
v_call: TRBV28
d_call: .
clone_size: .
cdr3_length: 13
cdr3_nt: TGTGCCAGCAGTTTTTCTCAGAGAGACATTCAGTACTTC
cdr3_aa: CASSFSQRDIQYF

j_call: TRBJ1-1
v_call: TRBV5-1
d_call: .
clone_size: few
cdr3_length: 14
cdr3_nt: TGCGCCAGCAGCTTAAATTCAGGGAACACTGAAGCTTTCTTT
cdr3_aa: CASSLNSGNTEAFF

j_call: TRBJ2-1
v_call: TRBV7-2
d_call: TRBD1
clone_size: many
cdr3_length: 19
cdr3_nt: TGTGCCAGCAGCAGCCCCCGGCGGGGACAGGTCGGGGCCTACAATGAGCAGTTCTTC
cdr3_aa: CASSSPRRGQVGAYNEQFF

j_call: TRBJ1-3
v_call: TRBV6-2/TRBV6-3
d_call: TRBD1
clone_size: .
cdr3_length: 15
cdr3_nt: TGTGCCAGCAGGAGGACAGGGTTCGGCAGAGACACCATATATTTT
cdr3_aa: CASRRTGFGRDTIYF

j_call: TRBJ2-2
v_call: TRBV2
d_call: .
clone_size: few
cdr3_length: 13
cdr3_nt: TGTGCCAGCAGTGAATTAGATTACGGGGAGCTGTTTTTT
cdr3_aa: CASSELDYGELFF

j_call: TRBJ2-3
v_call: TRBV4-2
d_call: .
clone_size: few
cdr3_length: 14
cdr3_nt: TGTGCCAGCAGCCCCTTACCGTGCACAGATACGCAGTATTTT
cdr3_aa: CASSPLPCTDTQYF

j_call: TRBJ2-3
v_call: TRBV10-3
d_call: TRBD2
clone_size: few
cdr3_length: 13
cdr3_nt: TGTGCCATCAGGACTAGCGCTGAAGATACGCAGTATTTT
cdr3_aa: CAIRTSAEDTQYF

j_call: TRBJ2-2
v_call: TRBV21-1
d_call: .
clone_size: few
cdr3_length: 13
cdr3_nt: TGTGCCAGCAGCAAAGGGGACCCCGGGGAGCTGTTTTTT
cdr3_aa: CASSKGDPGELFF

j_call: TRBJ2-1
v_call: TRBV12-3/TRBV12-4
d_call: .
clone_size: many
cdr3_length: 13
cdr3_nt: TGTGCCAGCACTCAAATCACCCGCAATGAGCAGTTCTTC
cdr3_aa: CASTQITRNEQFF

j_call: TRBJ1-1
v_call: TRBV4-2
d_call: .
clone_size: many
cdr3_length: 14
cdr3_nt: TGTGCCAGCCGTCCAGGAGAGGGGAACACTGAAGCTTTCTTT
cdr3_aa: CASRPGEGNTEAFF

j_call: TRBJ1-2
v_call: TRBV27
d_call: .
clone_size: .
cdr3_length: 13
cdr3_nt: TGTGCCAGCAGGCTGACAGTTAACTATGGCTACACCTTC
cdr3_aa: CASRLTVNYGYTF

j_call: TRBJ2-5
v_call: TRBV9
d_call: TRBD1
clone_size: many
cdr3_length: 15
cdr3_nt: TGTGCCAGCAGCGTAGGGACAGGTGTGCAAGAGACCCAGTACTTC
cdr3_aa: CASSVGTGVQETQYF

j_call: TRBJ1-5
v_call: TRBV7-2
d_call: .
clone_size: many
cdr3_length: 13
cdr3_nt: TGTGCCAGCAGCGGGGCGATAAATCAGCCCCAGCATTTT
cdr3_aa: CASSGAINQPQHF